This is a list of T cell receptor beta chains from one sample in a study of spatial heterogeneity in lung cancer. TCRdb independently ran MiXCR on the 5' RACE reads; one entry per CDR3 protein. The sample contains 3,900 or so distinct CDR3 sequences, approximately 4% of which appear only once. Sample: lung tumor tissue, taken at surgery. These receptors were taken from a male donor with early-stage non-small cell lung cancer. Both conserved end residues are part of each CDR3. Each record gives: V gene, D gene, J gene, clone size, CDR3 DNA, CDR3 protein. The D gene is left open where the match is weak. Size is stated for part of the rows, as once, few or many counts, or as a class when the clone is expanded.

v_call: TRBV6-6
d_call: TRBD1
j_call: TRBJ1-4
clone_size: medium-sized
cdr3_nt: TGTGCCAGCAGCTCCGGACAGGCAACTAATGAAAAACTGTTTTTT
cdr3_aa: CASSSGQATNEKLFF

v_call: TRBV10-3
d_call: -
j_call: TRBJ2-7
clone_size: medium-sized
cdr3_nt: TGTGCCATCAGTGAGTCGCAGACCTACGAGCAGTACTTC
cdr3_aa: CAISESQTYEQYF

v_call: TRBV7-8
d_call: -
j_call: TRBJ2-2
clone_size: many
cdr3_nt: TGTGCCAGCAGCTTCGCGGGACCATCGAACACCGGGGAGCTGTTTTTT
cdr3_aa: CASSFAGPSNTGELFF

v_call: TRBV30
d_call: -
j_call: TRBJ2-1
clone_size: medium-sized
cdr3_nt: TGTGCCTGGAGTAGTACAGGTCTGAAGAATGAGCAGTTCTTC
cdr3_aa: CAWSSTGLKNEQFF

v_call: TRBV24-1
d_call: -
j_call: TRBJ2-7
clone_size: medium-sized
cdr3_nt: TGTGCCACCAGTCTCCTCCCCCGGTACGAGCAGTACTTC
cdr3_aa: CATSLLPRYEQYF

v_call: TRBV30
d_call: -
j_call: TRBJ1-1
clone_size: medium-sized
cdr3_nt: TGTGCCTGGAGTCTAGGGGGATTAGCTTTCTTT
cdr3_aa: CAWSLGGLAFF

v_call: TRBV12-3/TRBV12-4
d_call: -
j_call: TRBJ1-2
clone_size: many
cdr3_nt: TGTGCCAGCAGTTGGGGGGTGAACTATGGCTACACCTTC
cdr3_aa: CASSWGVNYGYTF

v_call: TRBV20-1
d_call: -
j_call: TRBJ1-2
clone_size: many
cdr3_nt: TGCAGTGCTTCGTATGGCTACACCTTC
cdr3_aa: CSASYGYTF

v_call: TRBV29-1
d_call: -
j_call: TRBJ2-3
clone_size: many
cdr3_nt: TGCAGCGTTCTCCGGGGCGAAGATACGCAGTATTTT
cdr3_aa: CSVLRGEDTQYF

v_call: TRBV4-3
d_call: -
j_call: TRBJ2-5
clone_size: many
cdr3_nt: TGCGCCAGCAGCCAGGAGGGGTGGGAGACCCAATACTTC
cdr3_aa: CASSQEGWETQYF

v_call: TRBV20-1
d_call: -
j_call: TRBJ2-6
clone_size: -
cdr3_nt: TGCAGTGCTAGGCCCCCCCATCACGCTGGGGCCAACGTCCTGACTTTC
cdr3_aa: CSARPPHHAGANVLTF

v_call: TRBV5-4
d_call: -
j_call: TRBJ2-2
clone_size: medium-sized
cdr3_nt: TGTGCCAGCAGCTTCGGGGGGCCCGACACCGGGGAGCTGTTTTTT
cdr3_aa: CASSFGGPDTGELFF

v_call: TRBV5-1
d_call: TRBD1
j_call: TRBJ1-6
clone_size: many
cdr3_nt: TGCGCCAGCAGCTCCGGGACAGGAGCGGCATCACCCCTCCACTTT
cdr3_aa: CASSSGTGAASPLHF

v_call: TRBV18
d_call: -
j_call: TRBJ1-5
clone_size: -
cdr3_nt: TGTGCCAGCTCACCCCGGGACACAAGCAATCAGCCCCAGCATTTT
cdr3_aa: CASSPRDTSNQPQHF

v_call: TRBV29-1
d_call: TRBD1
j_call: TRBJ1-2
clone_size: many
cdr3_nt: TGCAGCGTTGGGGACAGGGTCAGTGGCTACACCTTC
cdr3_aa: CSVGDRVSGYTF

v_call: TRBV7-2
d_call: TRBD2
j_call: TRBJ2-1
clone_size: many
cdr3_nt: TGTGCCAGCAGCTTAAATGTTCCGACTAGCGGGAGGAATGAGCAGTTCTTC
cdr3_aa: CASSLNVPTSGRNEQFF

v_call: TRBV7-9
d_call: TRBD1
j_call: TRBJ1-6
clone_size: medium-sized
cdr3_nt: TGTGCCAGCAGCTCCACTCGACAGGGAGATGGTACACCCCTCCACTTT
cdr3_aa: CASSSTRQGDGTPLHF

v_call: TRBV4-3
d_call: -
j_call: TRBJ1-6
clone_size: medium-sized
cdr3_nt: TGCGCCAGCAGCCCTGGGACTCGTAATTCACCCCTCCACTTT
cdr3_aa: CASSPGTRNSPLHF

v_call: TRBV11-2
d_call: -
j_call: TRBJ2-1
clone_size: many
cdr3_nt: TGTGCCAGCAGCTTAGCGCTGGGATCTGAGCAGTTCTTC
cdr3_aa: CASSLALGSEQFF

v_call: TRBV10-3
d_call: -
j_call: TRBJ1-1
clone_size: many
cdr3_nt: TGTGCCACCTGCGGGGGGGCGACTGAAGCTTTCTTT
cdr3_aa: CATCGGATEAFF

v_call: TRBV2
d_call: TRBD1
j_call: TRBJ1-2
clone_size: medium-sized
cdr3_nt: TGTGCCAGCACTCCGGGACAGGGGGCTTCTCTATATGGCTACACCTTC
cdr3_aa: CASTPGQGASLYGYTF

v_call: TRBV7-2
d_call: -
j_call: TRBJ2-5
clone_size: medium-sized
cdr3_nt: TGTGCCAGCAGCTTAGAAAATACCCAGTACTTC
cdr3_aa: CASSLENTQYF

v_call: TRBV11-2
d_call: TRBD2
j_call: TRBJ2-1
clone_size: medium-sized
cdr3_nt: TGTGCCAGCAGCCCCCGAATCGGGGGGGGGAATGAGCAGTTCTTC
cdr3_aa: CASSPRIGGGNEQFF

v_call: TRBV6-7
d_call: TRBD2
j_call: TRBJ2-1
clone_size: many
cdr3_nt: TGTGCCGCAACAAGGGCGGGAGGGCTTGGTAGCAATGAGCAGTTCTTC
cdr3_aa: CAATRAGGLGSNEQFF

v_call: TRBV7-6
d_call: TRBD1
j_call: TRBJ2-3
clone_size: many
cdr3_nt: TGTGCCAGTTCGGGACAGGGAATTGATACGCAGTATTTT
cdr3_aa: CASSGQGIDTQYF

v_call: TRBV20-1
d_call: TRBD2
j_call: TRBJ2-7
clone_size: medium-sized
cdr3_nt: TGCAGTGCTAGGACTAGCGGGGAGCAGTACTTC
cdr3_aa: CSARTSGEQYF

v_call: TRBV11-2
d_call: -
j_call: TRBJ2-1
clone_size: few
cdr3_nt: TGTGTCAGCAGCTTAGTCACAGGACCCTCCTACAATGAGCAGTTCTTC
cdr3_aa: CVSSLVTGPSYNEQFF

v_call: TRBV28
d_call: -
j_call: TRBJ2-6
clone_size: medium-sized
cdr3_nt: TGTGCCAGCAGTTCCGGGGGCTCTGGGGCCAACGTCCTGACTTTC
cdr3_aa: CASSSGGSGANVLTF

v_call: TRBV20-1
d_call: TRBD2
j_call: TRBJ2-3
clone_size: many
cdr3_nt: TGCAGTGCTATAGGGGGACTAGCGGGACCTTCCATACTCACAGATACGCAGTATTTT
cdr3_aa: CSAIGGLAGPSILTDTQYF

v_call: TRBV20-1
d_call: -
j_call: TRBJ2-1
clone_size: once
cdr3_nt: TGCAGTGCCGCACTCAGGGGTTGGCGAAATCGTGAGCAGTTCTTC
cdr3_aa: CSAALRGWRNREQFF

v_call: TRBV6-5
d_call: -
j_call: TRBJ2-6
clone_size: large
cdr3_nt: TGTGCCAGCCGCGGGGGCCACTCTGGGGCCAACGTCCTGACTTTC
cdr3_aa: CASRGGHSGANVLTF

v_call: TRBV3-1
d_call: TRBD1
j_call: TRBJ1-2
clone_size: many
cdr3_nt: TGTGCCAGCAGCCAAGATAGGACAGGGGGGCATGGCTACACCTTC
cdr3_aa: CASSQDRTGGHGYTF

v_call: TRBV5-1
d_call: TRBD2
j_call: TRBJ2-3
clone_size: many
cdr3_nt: TGCGCCAGCAACCCACGCCGGAGCGGGAGTGGAGATACGCAGTATTTT
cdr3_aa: CASNPRRSGSGDTQYF

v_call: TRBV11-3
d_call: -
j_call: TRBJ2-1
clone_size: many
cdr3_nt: TGTGCCAGCAGCACTGGGGTCGGCAATGAGCAGTTCTTC
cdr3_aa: CASSTGVGNEQFF

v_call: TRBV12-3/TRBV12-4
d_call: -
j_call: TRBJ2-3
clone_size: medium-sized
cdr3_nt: TGTGCCAGCAGTAGCCACAGGGAGGGCACAGATACGCAGTATTTT
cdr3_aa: CASSSHREGTDTQYF

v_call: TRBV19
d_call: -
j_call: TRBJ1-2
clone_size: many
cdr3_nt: TGTGCCAGTAGTATAGGGAGCCAGGGCACGTCTAACTATGGCTACACCTTC
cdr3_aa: CASSIGSQGTSNYGYTF

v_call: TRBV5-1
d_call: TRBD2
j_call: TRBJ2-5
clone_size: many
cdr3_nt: TGCGCCAGCAGCCCCTTTGGACTAGCGGGGAACCAAGAGACCCAGTACTTC
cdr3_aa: CASSPFGLAGNQETQYF

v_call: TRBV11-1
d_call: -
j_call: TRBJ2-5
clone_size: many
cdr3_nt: TGTGCCAGCAGCTTACAACAGGTGGAGACCCAGTACTTC
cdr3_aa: CASSLQQVETQYF

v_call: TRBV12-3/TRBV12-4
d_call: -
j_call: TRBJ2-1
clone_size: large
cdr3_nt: TGTGCCAGCAGTTTAGGGCCGAACGGTGAGCAGTTCTTC
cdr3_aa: CASSLGPNGEQFF

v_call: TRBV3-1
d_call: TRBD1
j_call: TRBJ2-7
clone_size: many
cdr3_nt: TGTGCCAGCAGTTTGGGGACAGGGACCGAGCAGTACTTC
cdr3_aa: CASSLGTGTEQYF

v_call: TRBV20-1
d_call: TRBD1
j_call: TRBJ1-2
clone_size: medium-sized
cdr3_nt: TGCAGTGCTAGAGCAACCGGGACAGGACCCCTCTATGGCTACACCTTC
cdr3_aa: CSARATGTGPLYGYTF

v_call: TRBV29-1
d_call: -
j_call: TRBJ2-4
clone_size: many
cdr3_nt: TGCAGCGCGGAGGCCGGGAAAAACATTCAGTACTTC
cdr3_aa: CSAEAGKNIQYF

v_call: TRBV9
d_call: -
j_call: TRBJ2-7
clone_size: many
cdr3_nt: TGTGCCAGCAGCGCAGCCGGGACAAGTCTTTCGAGGGAGCAGTACTTC
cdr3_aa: CASSAAGTSLSREQYF

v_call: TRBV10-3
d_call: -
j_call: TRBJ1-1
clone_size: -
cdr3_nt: TGTGCCATCAGTGGATGGTTGAACACTGAAGCTTTCTTT
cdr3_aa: CAISGWLNTEAFF

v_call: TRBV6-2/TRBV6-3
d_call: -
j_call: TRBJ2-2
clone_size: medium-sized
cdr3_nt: TGTGCCAGCAAGGGGCAGGCGAACACCGGGGAGCTGTTTTTT
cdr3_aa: CASKGQANTGELFF

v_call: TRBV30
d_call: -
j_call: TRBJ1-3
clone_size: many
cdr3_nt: TGTGCCTGGAAAAAGGCTGGAAACACCATATATTTT
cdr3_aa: CAWKKAGNTIYF

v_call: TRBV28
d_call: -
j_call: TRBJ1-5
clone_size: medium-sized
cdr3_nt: TGTGCCAGCAGTTTAGGCCAGGGGCTTCAGCCCCAGCATTTT
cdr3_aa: CASSLGQGLQPQHF

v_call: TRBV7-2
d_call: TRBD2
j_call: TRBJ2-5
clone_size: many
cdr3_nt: TGTGCCAGCAGCTTAATAGCGGGGGGCGCGGCCCAGTACTTC
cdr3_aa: CASSLIAGGAAQYF

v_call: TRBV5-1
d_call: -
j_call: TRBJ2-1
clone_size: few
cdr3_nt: TGCGCCAGCAGTGCCAGCTCCTACAATGAGCAGTTCTTC
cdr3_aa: CASSASSYNEQFF

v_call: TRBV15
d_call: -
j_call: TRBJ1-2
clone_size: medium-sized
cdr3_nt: TGTGCCACCAGCCCGGGACTGATCAATGGGGATCCGGGCTACACCTTC
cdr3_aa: CATSPGLINGDPGYTF

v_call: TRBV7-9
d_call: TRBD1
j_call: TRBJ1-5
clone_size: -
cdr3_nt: TGTGCCAGCAGCTTAGGAGGGGGCTCGAGCAATCAGCCCCAGCATTTT
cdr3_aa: CASSLGGGSSNQPQHF

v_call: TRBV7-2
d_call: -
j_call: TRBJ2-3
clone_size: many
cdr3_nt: TGTGCCAGCACCTGGAGGGGTAGCACAGATACGCAGTATTTT
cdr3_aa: CASTWRGSTDTQYF

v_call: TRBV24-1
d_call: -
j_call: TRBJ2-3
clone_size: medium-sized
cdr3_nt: TGTGCCACAGGGGGAGGAACTAGCACAGATACGCAGTATTTT
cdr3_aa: CATGGGTSTDTQYF

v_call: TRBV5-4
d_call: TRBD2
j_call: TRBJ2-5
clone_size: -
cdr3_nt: TGTGCCAGCAGCTTCGGCGGCGGGGGGTTCCTAGAGACCCAGTACTTC
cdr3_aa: CASSFGGGGFLETQYF

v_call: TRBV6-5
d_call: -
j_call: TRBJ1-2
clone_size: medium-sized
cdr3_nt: TGTGCCAGCAGTTATGGGCGGAACTATGGCTACACCTTC
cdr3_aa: CASSYGRNYGYTF

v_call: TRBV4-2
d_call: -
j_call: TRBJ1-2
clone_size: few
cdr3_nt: TGTGCCAGCAGCCAAGATACCGGGACTCCTAGAGTCTCCTTCTTC
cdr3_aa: CASSQDTGTPRVSFF

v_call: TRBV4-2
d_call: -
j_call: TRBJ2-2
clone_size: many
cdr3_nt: TGTGCCAGCAGCCAAGACCAGCGGACGAACACCGGGGAGCTGTTTTTT
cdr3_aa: CASSQDQRTNTGELFF